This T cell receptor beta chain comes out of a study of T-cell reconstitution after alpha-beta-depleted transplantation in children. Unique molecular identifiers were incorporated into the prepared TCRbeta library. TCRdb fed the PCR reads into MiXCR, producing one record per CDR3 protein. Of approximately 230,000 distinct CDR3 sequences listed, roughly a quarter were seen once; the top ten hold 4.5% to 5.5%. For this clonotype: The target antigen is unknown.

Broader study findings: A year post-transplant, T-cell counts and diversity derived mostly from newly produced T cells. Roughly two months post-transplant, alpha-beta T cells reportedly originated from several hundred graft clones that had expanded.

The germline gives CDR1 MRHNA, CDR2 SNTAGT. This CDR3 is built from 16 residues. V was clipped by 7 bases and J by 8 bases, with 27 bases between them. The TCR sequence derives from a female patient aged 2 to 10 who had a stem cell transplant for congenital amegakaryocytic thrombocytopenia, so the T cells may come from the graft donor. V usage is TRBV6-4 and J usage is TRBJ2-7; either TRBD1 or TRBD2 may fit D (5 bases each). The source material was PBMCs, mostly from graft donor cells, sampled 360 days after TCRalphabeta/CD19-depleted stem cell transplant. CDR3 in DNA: TGTGCCAGCACGCCGGGCTCGCAGGGAGCTTCTAACAAGCAGTACTTC. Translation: CASTPGSQGASNKQYF.